Listed here are 18 T cell receptor beta chains from one sample, sequenced in a study of T cell responses to AZD1222 COVID-19 vaccine. Here immunoSEQ multiplex PCR was the method, and the copy in TCRdb shows in-frame clones only, minus some. Counted here are around 80,000 clones, more than 90% occurring once; the ten biggest clones make up over 4.5%. The sequenced sample was peripheral blood, obtained on day 0 of AZD1222 vaccination. These receptors came from an adult in good health.

This chain links TRBV29-1 with TRBJ1-2; D ambiguous. Deletions cut 4 bases from V and 2 bases from J, with 17 bases between. Germline assignment: CDR1 SQVTM and CDR2 ANQGSEA. The CDR3 length is 15 residues. The CDR3 here is CSVGARLVDNYGYTF. In DNA form, the CDR3 reads TGCAGCGTTGGCGCCAGACTCGTGGACAACTATGGCTACACCTTC.

The chain links TRBV9 to TRBJ2-6; D is unresolved. The CDR3 sequence is 15 residues long. Germline V lookup: CDR1 SGDLS, CDR2 YYNGEE. Trimming stripped 0 bases from V and 0 bases from J, with 4 bases between. The CDR3 DNA reads as TGTGCCAGCAGCGTAGGAGACTCTGGGGCCAACGTCCTGACTTTC. It translates to CASSVGDSGANVLTF. Variable domain in full (rest from reference TRBV9 and TRBJ2-6): DSGVTQTPKHLITATGQRVTLRCSPRSGDLSVYWYQQSLDQGLQFLIQYYNGEERAKGNILERFSAQQFPDLHSELNLSSLELGDSALYFCASSVGDSGANVLTFGAGSRLTVL.

V gene TRBV6-6 combines with J gene TRBJ2-4, with TRBD1 as a possible D gene (6 bases). In germline, CDR1 is MNHNY, CDR2 SVGAGI (reference sequence). V was trimmed by 6 bases and J by 3 bases, leaving 24 bases between them. The CDR3 covers 18 residues. The CDR3: CASSRGQSKSLGKNIQYF. The CDR3 DNA sequence: TGTGCCAGCAGCCGAGGACAGTCGAAGTCCCTAGGCAAAAACATTCAGTACTTC.

J is TRBJ2-7 and V is TRBV5-6; the D is unclear. The germline V gene has CDR1 SGHDT and CDR2 YYEEEE. V gave up 4 bases and J gave up 0 bases, with 17 bases separating them. The CDR3 is 16 residues long. The CDR3 nucleotides are TGTGCCAGCAGCACATCCCGGACGGCAACCTCCTACGAGCAGTACTTC. It translates to CASSTSRTATSYEQYF.

In regard to this clone: The sample holds other DNA sequences that translate to the same CDR3. The rearrangement uses TRBV5-1 and TRBJ2-2; D unresolved. CDR1 SGHRS and CDR2 YFSETQ come from the germline V gene. The CDR3 is 13 residues long. The V gene lost 5 bases and the J gene lost 1 base, with 6 bases spanning the gap. The CDR3 sequence: CASRDRNTGELFF. The DNA for the CDR3 is TGCGCCAGCAGAGATAGGAACACCGGGGAGCTGTTTTTT.

The V gene is TRBV19, the J gene TRBJ1-4, with D perhaps TRBD1 (5 bases). Germline V gives CDR1 LNHDA, CDR2 SQIVND (reference sequence). Trimming stripped 10 bases from V and 3 bases from J, with 24 bases between. The CDR3 covers 17 residues. CDR3 sequence reads: CAIFVRQPPASNEKLFF. CDR3 nucleotides: TGTGCCATTTTTGTGAGACAGCCGCCTGCCTCTAATGAAAAACTGTTTTTT.

Comments on this clone: A read error may account for a junction end that differs from germline. The rearrangement joins TRBV2 to TRBJ1-4; D might be TRBD1 (5 bases). This CDR3 has 11 residues. The germline V gene encodes CDR1 SNHLY and CDR2 FYNNEI. Here the CDR3 DNA reads TGTGCCAGCAGTGAAGCAGGGCAGGGCAAGTTT. Its translation: CASSEAGQGKF. The whole variable domain, filled in from reference TRBV2 and TRBJ1-4, reads EPEVTQTPSHQVTQMGQEVILRCVPISNHLYFYWYRQILGQKVEFLVSFYNNEISEKSEIFDDQFSVERPDGSNFTLKIRSTKLEDSAMYFCASSEAGQGKFGSGTQLSVL.

The chain joins TRBV24-1 to TRBJ2-6, with TRBD2 identical over 7 bases. The CDR3 extends over 19 amino acids. Per germline, CDR1 KGHDR and CDR2 SFDVKD. Trimming took 5 bases from V and 0 from J; bases not matched to a gene: 12. The CDR3: CATSAGGGNGASGANVLTF. The CDR3 DNA follows: TGTGCCACCAGTGCTGGGGGGGGGAATGGAGCCTCTGGGGCCAACGTCCTGACTTTC.

The J gene is TRBJ2-5, the V gene TRBV3-1 (or the pseudogene TRBV3-2); 9 bases match TRBD1. Germline lookup yields CDR1 LGHDT and CDR2 YNNKEL (reference sequence). The CDR3 loop spans 16 amino acids. The J segment lost 3 bases and the V segment lost 0 bases, leaving 5 bases of the junction unmatched. DNA for the CDR3: TGTGCCAGCAGCCAAGAAACTACAGGGGGCGAAGAGACCCAGTACTTC. Its translation: CASSQETTGGEETQYF.

The chain has TRBV27 and TRBJ1-2; 8 nucleotides agree with TRBD1. Germline values: CDR1 MNHEY, CDR2 SMNVEV (reference sequence). CDR3 length equals 13 residues. The trim removed 5 bases at V and 8 bases at J, leaving 7 bases unmatched. The CDR3, as DNA: TGTGCCAGCAGTCCACAGGGGGGGTCCGGCTACACCTTC. This gives the protein CASSPQGGSGYTF.

The genes are TRBV11-2 and TRBJ1-1; D unclear. V lost 0 bases and J 6 bases, leaving 8 bases between the germline ends. CDR1 SGHAT and CDR2 FQNNGV come from the germline V gene. The CDR3 is 13 amino acids. CDR3 nucleotide sequence: TGTGCCAGCAGCTTAGATGATGGGGCTGAAGCTTTCTTT. Its translation: CASSLDDGAEAFF.

This rearrangement joins TRBV5-6 to TRBJ1-4; D perhaps matches TRBD1 (5 bases). This CDR3 has 15 amino acids. The germline V gene has CDR1 SGHDT and CDR2 YYEEEE. Trimming pared 4 bases from V and 3 bases from J, leaving 13 bases between. CDR3 residues: CASSNLRGANEKLFF. CDR3 coding DNA: TGTGCCAGCAGCAACTTAAGGGGAGCTAATGAAAAACTGTTTTTT.

The chain uses TRBV6-2 or TRBV6-3 and TRBJ1-6, with a tentative D call TRBD1 (5 bases). V was pared by 7 bases and J by 3 bases, with 13 bases between. CDR1 and CDR2 (germline): MNHEY, SVGEGT. The length of the CDR3 is 15 residues. CDR3 nucleotides: TGTGCCAGCACCCCATCCGGGGGCTATAATTCACCCCTCCACTTT. Its protein is CASTPSGGYNSPLHF.

The chain combines TRBV19 with TRBJ1-5; weak D call: TRBD1 (5 bases). CDR1 is LNHDA and CDR2 is SQIVND in the germline V gene (reference sequence). The CDR3 loop spans 11 amino acids. V was trimmed by 10 bases and J by 6 bases, leaving 10 bases between them. The CDR3, as DNA: TGTGCCACGGGGGAGGTTCAGCCCCAGCATTTT. This gives the protein CATGEVQPQHF.

This chain uses TRBV18 with TRBJ2-1; D is uncertain. Germline assignment: CDR1 KGHSH and CDR2 LQKENI. The V end lost 3 bases, the J end lost 6 bases, and 12 bases lay between the germline ends. This CDR3 comprises 14 residues. CDR3 protein: CASSPPTTRNEQFF. For the CDR3, the DNA is TGTGCCAGCTCACCCCCGACCACCCGCAATGAGCAGTTCTTC.

V and J are TRBV25-1 and TRBJ1-1; possible D gene TRBD1, 6 bases. CDR1 MGHDK and CDR2 SYGVNS come from the germline V gene. The CDR3 consists of 16 residues. Between the trimmed V and J ends, which lost 6 bases and 0 bases, there was a span of 17 bases. CDR3 loop: CASSPYGGAMNTEAFF. Written as DNA, the CDR3 is TGTGCCAGCAGCCCCTACGGGGGCGCTATGAACACTGAAGCTTTCTTT.

CDR3 in DNA: TGTGCCAGCAGCGTAGACCACGGGGACAATTCACCCCTCCACTTT. It specifies CASSVDHGDNSPLHF. V and J are TRBV9 and TRBJ1-6, with D maybe TRBD1 (5 bases). The V end lost 0 bases, the J end lost 7 bases, and 11 bases lay between the germline ends. The CDR3 is made up of 15 amino acids. CDR1 SGDLS and CDR2 YYNGEE come from the germline V gene.

This clone was counted once. V is TRBV12-3 or TRBV12-4 and J is TRBJ2-7; possibly TRBD2 for D (6 bases). V dropped 3 bases and J dropped 11 bases, with 17 bases sitting between them. The CDR3 covers 13 residues. CDR3 residues: CASSLPGGGRKYF. In DNA, the CDR3 is TGTGCCAGCAGTTTGCCCGGGGGTGGTCGAAAGTACTTC.